The clone carrying this TCR beta chain was counted once. The CDR3 length is 14 residues. V lost 5 bases to trimming and J lost 11 bases; unmatched junction nucleotides: 13. CDR1 is LGHNT and CDR2 is FRNRAP in the germline V gene. This sample is drawn from a study of control samples from healthy donors and cancer patients. The assay was immunoSEQ multiplex PCR, and TCRdb's table has in-frame clones only and misses some. The sample lists approximately 50,000 clones, roughly 86% seen once, with approximately 12% in the top ten. The V and J genes are TRBV12-5 and TRBJ1-1, with 8 bases that match TRBD1. This receptor was identified in a woman in her fifties or sixties with lung cancer. Sequencing input: PBMCs. The CDR3 DNA is TGTGCTAGTGGTACCGGACAGGGAGAAGGTGAGGCTTTCTTT. Translating it yields CASGTGQGEGEAFF.